Each of the 20 T cell receptor beta chains below was sequenced from the same sample in a study of shared clonotypes between healthy human individuals. TCRdb's copy holds only in-frame clones and misses some; the assay was immunoSEQ multiplex PCR. Counted here are 950,000 to 1,100,000 clones, about four fifths occurring once; the ten biggest clones make up roughly 0.61%. Specimen: memory CD4+ T cells from PBMCs. Subset defined: CD45RA-negative fraction. The receptors here all came from a man aged 18 to 29 in good health. Some clones in this sample may be carry-over from other donors' samples.

Note on this clone: The same CDR3 also results from other DNA sequences found in this sample. V is TRBV28 and J is TRBJ1-2; TRBD1 might be the D (6 bases). CDR3 length: 12 amino acids. Trimming stripped 7 bases from V and 5 bases from J, with 11 bases between. Germline V CDR1 and CDR2: MDHEN, SYDVKM. CDR3 DNA sequence: TGTGCCAGCACCCTAGGGGGGTATGGCTACACCTTC. This gives the protein CASTLGGYGYTF.

This rearrangement joins TRBV2 to TRBJ1-4; a weak D match, TRBD1 (5 bases). V shed 6 bases and J shed 4 bases, with 9 bases lying between them. CDR1 is SNHLY and CDR2 is FYNNEI in the germline V gene. The CDR3 runs 13 residues. The CDR3 reads CASRQGLNEKLFF. CDR3 nucleotide sequence: TGTGCCAGCAGGCAGGGCCTTAATGAAAAACTGTTTTTT. Drawing the rest from reference TRBV2 and TRBJ1-4, the complete variable domain is EPEVTQTPSHQVTQMGQEVILRCVPISNHLYFYWYRQILGQKVEFLVSFYNNEISEKSEIFDDQFSVERPDGSNFTLKIRSTKLEDSAMYFCASRQGLNEKLFFGSGTQLSVL.

This chain joins TRBV19 and TRBJ2-1; D possibly corresponds to TRBD2 (6 bases). The V end was cut by 2 bases, the J end by 0 bases, with 17 bases between. The CDR3 runs 18 residues. Germline-derived CDR1 and CDR2 are LNHDA and SQIVND (reference sequence). DNA for the CDR3: TGTGCCAGTAGTATATTCCCCGTCACTAGCCTCTCCTACAATGAGCAGTTCTTC. Its translation is CASSIFPVTSLSYNEQFF.

Only one count was recorded for this clone. V is TRBV29-1 and J is TRBJ1-2; 7 bases are shared with TRBD1. The length of the CDR3 is 14 residues. Germline CDR1 is SQVTM and CDR2 is ANQGSEA. After removal of 2 bases from V and 1 base from J, the junction contained 4 bases not matched to a gene. The CDR3 is CSVEFRGSNYGYTF. The CDR3 nucleotides read TGCAGCGTTGAATTCAGGGGGAGTAACTATGGCTACACCTTC. The full variable domain, its missing parts supplied by reference TRBV29-1 and TRBJ1-2, is SAVISQKPSRDICQRGTSLTIQCQVDSQVTMMFWYRQQPGQSLTLIATANQGSEATYESGFVIDKFPISRPNLTFSTLTVSNMSPEDSSIYLCSVEFRGSNYGYTFGSGTRLTVV.

The chain links TRBV4-1 to TRBJ2-5; 12 positions match TRBD2. The CDR3 is 15 residues long. The V and J ends lost 4 bases and 9 bases, in that order; junction bases with no gene match: 9. Germline V gene data show CDR1 as MGHRA and CDR2 as YSYEKL. The CDR3, as DNA: TGCGCCAGCAGCCCTCTGGGACTAGCGGGCCGAGCCCAGTACTTC. Translated, it gives CASSPLGLAGRAQYF.

This clone occurred a few times. The gene calls are TRBV6-1 and TRBJ1-3; D ambiguous. Germline V CDR1 and CDR2: MNHNS, SASEGT. The CDR3 consists of 13 residues. With 6 bases removed from V and 6 bases from J, the gap between germline ends came to 12 bases. CDR3 loop: CASRPNLVNTIYF. CDR3 nucleotide sequence: TGTGCCAGCAGACCGAACCTCGTAAACACCATATATTTT.

The V gene is TRBV6-5, the J gene TRBJ2-1; the D gene is possibly TRBD1 (6 bases). Germline V gene sequence: CDR1 MNHEY, CDR2 SVGAGI. The CDR3 is 16 amino acids. V lost 4 bases and J 4 bases, leaving 17 bases between the germline ends. The CDR3 is CASSSRTADRYNEQFF. The CDR3 DNA reads TGTGCCAGCAGTTCCAGGACAGCGGACAGATACAATGAGCAGTTCTTC.

The rearrangement joins TRBV7-2 to TRBJ1-2, with D tentatively TRBD1 (6 bases). V was trimmed by 5 bases and J by 1 base, leaving 23 bases between them. The CDR3 has 18 amino acids. CDR1 is SGHTA, CDR2 FQGNSA, per germline. The CDR3 DNA reads TGTGCCAGCAGCCCAAGGGCCCTGACAGGATCTCTTAACTATGGCTACACCTTC. Translation: CASSPRALTGSLNYGYTF.

CDR3 DNA: TGTGCCAGCAGCTTGGACAGGTTGGGCTACACCTTC. Translated: CASSLDRLGYTF. This chain connects TRBV6-5 to TRBJ1-2, with 7 bases fitting TRBD1. CDR3 size: 12 residues. Germline lookup yields CDR1 MNHEY and CDR2 SVGAGI. J lost 8 bases, V lost 6 bases, and 6 bases had no gene match.

The rearrangement joins TRBV19 to TRBJ1-5, with D tentatively TRBD1 (6 bases). The CDR3 covers 14 residues. Trimming left V 5 bases short and J 7 bases short, with 15 bases between. In germline, CDR1 is LNHDA, CDR2 SQIVND (reference sequence). CDR3 sequence: CASSAYREWQPQHF. The CDR3 coding sequence is TGTGCCAGTAGTGCCTACAGGGAGTGGCAGCCCCAGCATTTT.

This clone was observed once. The rearrangement joins TRBV18 to TRBJ2-1, with 12 bases lining up with TRBD2. The V and J ends lost 3 bases and 7 bases, in that order; junction bases with no gene match: 4. The CDR3 has 15 amino acids. In germline, CDR1 is KGHSH, CDR2 LQKENI. The CDR3 loop is CASSPLAGGPNEQFF. The DNA of the CDR3 is TGTGCCAGCTCACCCCTAGCGGGAGGGCCGAATGAGCAGTTCTTC.

The rearrangement links TRBV14 to TRBJ1-3; 11 bases line up with TRBD1. V trimming: 4 bases; J trimming: 4 bases; junction bases outside the gene matches: 6. Germline CDR1 reads SGHDN; CDR2 reads FVKESK. The CDR3 spans 16 residues. The CDR3 reads CASSPRTGGGGNTIYF. Here the CDR3 DNA reads TGTGCCAGCAGCCCCCGGACAGGGGGCGGGGGAAACACCATATATTTT.

This chain connects TRBV27 to TRBJ2-3; 11 bases line up with TRBD1. CDR1 MNHEY and CDR2 SMNVEV come from the germline V gene (reference sequence). V was clipped by 5 bases and J by 5 bases; unmatched bases: 9. This CDR3 has 16 residues. The CDR3 region is CASSPIPGQGEDTQYF. CDR3 coding DNA: TGTGCCAGCAGTCCTATCCCGGGACAGGGGGAAGATACGCAGTATTTT.

The rearrangement links TRBV7-2 to TRBJ2-1; TRBD2 matches at 7 bases. The CDR3 is made up of 15 amino acids. V trimming: 3 bases; J trimming: 2 bases; junction bases outside the gene matches: 4. Germline V gene data show CDR1 as SGHTA and CDR2 as FQGNSA. Here the CDR3 reads CASSFREDTYNEQFF. CDR3 sequence (DNA): TGTGCCAGCAGCTTTCGGGAGGATACCTACAATGAGCAGTTCTTC.

V is TRBV7-3 and J is TRBJ1-2, with TRBD1 as a possible D gene (5 bases). The CDR3 has 13 residues. Trimming took 3 bases from V and 7 from J, leaving 12 bases between them. CDR1 is SGHTA, CDR2 FQGTGA, per germline. As DNA, the CDR3 is TGTGCCAGCAGCTTTTCGGAGGGGATTGGCTACACCTTC. It translates to CASSFSEGIGYTF.

Regarding this clone: This CDR3 is also generated by other DNA sequences in the sample. V usage is TRBV18 and J usage is TRBJ2-2; D is undetermined. Germline assignment: CDR1 KGHSH and CDR2 LQKENI. The ends were cut back, 2 bases at V and 2 bases at J, with 6 bases in the middle. This CDR3 has 14 amino acids. CDR3 in amino acids: CASSPRVNTGELFF. The DNA for the CDR3 is TGTGCCAGCTCACCAAGAGTAAACACCGGGGAGCTGTTTTTT.

DNA for the CDR3: TGTGCCAGCAGCTCCGGGACAGGGGCTGGAAACACCATATATTTT. This sequence encodes CASSSGTGAGNTIYF. The chain is built from TRBV11-2 and TRBJ1-3; 10 positions match TRBD1. The junction had 2 bases not matched to a gene; V was cut back by 4 bases and J by 2 bases. CDR1 and CDR2 from the germline V gene are SGHAT and FQNNGV. The CDR3 has 15 residues.

The V and J genes are TRBV5-8 and TRBJ2-1; 9 bases fit TRBD2. Trimming at V came to 1 base and at J to 4 bases, leaving 3 bases not matched to a gene. The CDR3 contains 15 residues. The germline gives CDR1 SGHTS, CDR2 YDEGEE. CDR3 residues: CASSLTSGRYNEQFF. In DNA, the CDR3 is TGTGCCAGCAGCTTGACTAGCGGGCGTTACAATGAGCAGTTCTTC.

J is TRBJ1-4 and V is TRBV18; D is uncertain. The CDR3 spans 19 residues. CDR1 is KGHSH, CDR2 LQKENI, per germline. Between the trimmed V and J ends, which lost 3 bases and 0 bases, there was a span of 20 bases. Here the CDR3 DNA reads TGTGCCAGCTCACCGGGTTCGAGTTTACCTAGTGCAACTAATGAAAAACTGTTTTTT. This translates into CASSPGSSLPSATNEKLFF.

This chain connects TRBV14 to TRBJ2-7, with 12 bases lining up with TRBD2. The germline gives CDR1 SGHDN, CDR2 FVKESK. This CDR3 region has 15 residues. The junction had 7 bases not matched to a gene; V was cut back by 5 bases and J by 5 bases. The CDR3 sequence: CASSLRLAGVNEQYF. CDR3 nucleotides: TGTGCCAGCAGCTTAAGACTAGCGGGAGTCAACGAGCAGTACTTC.